This note documents a single T cell receptor beta chain sequence. Trimming removed 5 bases from V and 2 bases from J, with 13 bases in between. Per the germline V gene, CDR1 is SGHDT and CDR2 is YYEEEE. There are 14 residues in the CDR3. The data are from a study of cytomegalovirus exposure and HLA in healthy donors. The PCR ran on 60 Vbeta and 13 Jbeta primers. Some clones are missing from TCRdb's copy, which holds only in-frame ones; the method was immunoSEQ multiplex PCR. The profile covers approximately 150,000 clones, with 80% appearing a single time and about 4.7% taken by the ten largest. The receptor comes from a man under 40 in good health and CMV-seronegative. Sample: PBMCs. This chain joins TRBV5-6 and TRBJ1-1; TRBD1 is a possible D gene (5 bases). The CDR3 region is CASSPTGDNTEAFF. The CDR3 DNA is TGTGCCAGCAGTCCCACAGGAGATAACACTGAAGCTTTCTTT. Full variable domain (rest looked up from reference TRBV5-6 and TRBJ1-1): DAGVTQSPTHLIKTRGQQVTLRCSPKSGHDTVSWYQQALGQGPQFIFQYYEEEERQRGNFPDRFSGHQFPNYSSELNVNALLLGDSALYLCASSPTGDNTEAFFGQGTRLTVV.